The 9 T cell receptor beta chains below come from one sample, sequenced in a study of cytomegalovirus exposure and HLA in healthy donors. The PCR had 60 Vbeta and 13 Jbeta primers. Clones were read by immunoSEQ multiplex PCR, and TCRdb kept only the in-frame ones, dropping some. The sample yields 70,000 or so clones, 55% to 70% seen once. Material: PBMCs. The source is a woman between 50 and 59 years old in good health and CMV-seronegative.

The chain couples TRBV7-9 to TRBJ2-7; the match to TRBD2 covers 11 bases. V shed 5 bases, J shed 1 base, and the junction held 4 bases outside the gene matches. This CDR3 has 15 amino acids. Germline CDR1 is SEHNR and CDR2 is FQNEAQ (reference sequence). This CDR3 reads CASSPRLAGSYEQYF. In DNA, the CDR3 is TGTGCCAGCAGCCCCCGACTAGCGGGATCCTACGAGCAGTACTTC. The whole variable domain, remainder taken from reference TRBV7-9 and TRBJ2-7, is DTGVSQNPRHKITKRGQNVTFRCDPISEHNRLYWYRQTLGQGPEFLTYFQNEAQLEKSRLLSDRFSAERPKGSFSTLEIQRTEQGDSAMYLCASSPRLAGSYEQYFGPGTRLTVT.

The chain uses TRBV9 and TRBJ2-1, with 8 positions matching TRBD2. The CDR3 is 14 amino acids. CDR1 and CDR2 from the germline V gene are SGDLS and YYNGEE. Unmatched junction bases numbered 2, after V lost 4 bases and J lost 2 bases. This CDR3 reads CASSPGLAYNEQFF. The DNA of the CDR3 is TGTGCCAGCAGCCCGGGACTAGCCTACAATGAGCAGTTCTTC.

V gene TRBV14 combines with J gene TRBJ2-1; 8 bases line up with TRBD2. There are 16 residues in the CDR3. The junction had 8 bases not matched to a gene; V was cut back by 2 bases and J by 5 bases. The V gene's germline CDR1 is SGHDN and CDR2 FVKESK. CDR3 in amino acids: CASSQNGLAINNEQFF. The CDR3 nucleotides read TGTGCCAGCAGCCAAAACGGACTAGCTATTAACAATGAGCAGTTCTTC.

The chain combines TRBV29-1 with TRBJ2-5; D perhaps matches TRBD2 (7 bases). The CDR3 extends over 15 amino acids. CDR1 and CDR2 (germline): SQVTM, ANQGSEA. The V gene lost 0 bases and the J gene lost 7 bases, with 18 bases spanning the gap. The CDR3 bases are TGCAGCGTTGAAGAGGCCGTTGCGGGGGCAGGGACCCAGTACTTC. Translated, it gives CSVEEAVAGAGTQYF.

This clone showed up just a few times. The CDR3 reads CASSLEGQNTEAFF. Here the CDR3 DNA reads TGTGCCAGCAGCTTAGAAGGACAGAACACTGAAGCTTTCTTT. This sequence joins TRBV7-8 and TRBJ1-1; tentative D call: TRBD1 (5 bases). Looked up from germline, CDR1 is SGHVS and CDR2 is FQNEAQ. V lost 1 base and J 1 base, leaving 7 bases between the germline ends. The CDR3 length is 14 residues.

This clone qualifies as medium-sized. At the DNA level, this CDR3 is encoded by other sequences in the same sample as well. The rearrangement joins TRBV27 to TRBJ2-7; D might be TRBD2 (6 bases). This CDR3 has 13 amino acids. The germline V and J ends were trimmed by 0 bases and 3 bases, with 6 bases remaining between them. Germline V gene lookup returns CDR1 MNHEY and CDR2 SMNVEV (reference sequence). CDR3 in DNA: TGTGCCAGCAGTTTATCGGGGGGCTACGAGCAGTACTTC. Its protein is CASSLSGGYEQYF.

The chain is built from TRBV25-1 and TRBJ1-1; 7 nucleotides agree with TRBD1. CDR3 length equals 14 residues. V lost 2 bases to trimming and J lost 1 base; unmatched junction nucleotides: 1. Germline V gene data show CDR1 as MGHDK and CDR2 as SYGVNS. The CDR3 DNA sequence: TGTGCCAGCAGTGAAAGGACAGGGAACACTGAAGCTTTCTTT. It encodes CASSERTGNTEAFF.

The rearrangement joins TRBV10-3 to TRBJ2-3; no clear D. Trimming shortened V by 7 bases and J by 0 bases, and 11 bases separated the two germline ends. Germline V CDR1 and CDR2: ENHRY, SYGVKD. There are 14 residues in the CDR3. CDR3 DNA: TGTGCCATCAATCGACAAACTAGCACAGATACGCAGTATTTT. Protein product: CAINRQTSTDTQYF.

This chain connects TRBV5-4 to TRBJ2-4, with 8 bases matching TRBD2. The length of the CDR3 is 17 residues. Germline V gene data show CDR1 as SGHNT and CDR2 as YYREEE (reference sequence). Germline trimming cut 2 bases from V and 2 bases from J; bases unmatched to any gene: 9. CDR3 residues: CASSFLAGEWSKNIQYF. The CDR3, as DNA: TGTGCCAGCAGCTTTCTAGCGGGCGAGTGGTCCAAAAACATTCAGTACTTC. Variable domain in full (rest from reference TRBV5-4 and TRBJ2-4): ETGVTQSPTHLIKTRGQQVTLRCSSQSGHNTVSWYQQALGQGPQFIFQYYREEENGRGNFPPRFSGLQFPNYSSELNVNALELDDSALYLCASSFLAGEWSKNIQYFGAGTRLSVL.